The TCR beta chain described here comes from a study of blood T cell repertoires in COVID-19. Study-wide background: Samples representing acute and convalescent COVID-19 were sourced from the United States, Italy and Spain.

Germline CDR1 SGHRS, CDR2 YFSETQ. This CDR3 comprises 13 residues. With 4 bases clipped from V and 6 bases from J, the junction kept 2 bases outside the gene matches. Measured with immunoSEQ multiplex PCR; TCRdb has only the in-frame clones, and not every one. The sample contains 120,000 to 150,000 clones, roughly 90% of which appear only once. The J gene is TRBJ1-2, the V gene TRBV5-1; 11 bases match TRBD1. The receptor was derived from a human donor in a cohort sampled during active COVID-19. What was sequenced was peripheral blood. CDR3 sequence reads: CASSPGQGDGYTF. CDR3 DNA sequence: TGCGCCAGCAGCCCGGGACAGGGGGATGGCTACACCTTC.